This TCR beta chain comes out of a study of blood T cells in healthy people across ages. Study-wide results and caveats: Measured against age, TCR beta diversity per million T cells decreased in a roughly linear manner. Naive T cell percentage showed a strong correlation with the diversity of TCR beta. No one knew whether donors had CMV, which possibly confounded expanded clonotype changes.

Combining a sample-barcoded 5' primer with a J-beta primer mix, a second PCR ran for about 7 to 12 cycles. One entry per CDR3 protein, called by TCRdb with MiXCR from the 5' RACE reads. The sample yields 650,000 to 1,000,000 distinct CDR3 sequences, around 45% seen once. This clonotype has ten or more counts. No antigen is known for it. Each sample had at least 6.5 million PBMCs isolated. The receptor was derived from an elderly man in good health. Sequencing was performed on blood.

The CDR3 spells CASSQDTDTQYF. The CDR3 region has the DNA TGTGCCAGCAGCCAAGATACAGATACGCAGTATTTT. The chain employs TRBV3-1 and TRBJ2-3; D call uncertain. Trimming took off 0 bases at V and 3 bases at J, with 1 base between the two ends. Germline V gene sequence: CDR1 LGHDT, CDR2 YNNKEL (reference sequence). The CDR3 totals 12 residues.